These T cell receptor beta chains were read from a single sample in a study of beta chain features in type 1 diabetes. Profiled with immunoSEQ multiplex PCR; TCRdb holds only in-frame clones, not every one. In the table there are hundreds of thousands of clones, around 8% of which are singletons. The sample was central memory CD4+ T cells from blood. The receptor set was obtained from a woman aged 18 to 35 in good health. Each CDR3 is given with its conserved first and last residue. A D gene is named only where the DNA matches it firmly. Not all rows give a size; the values are once, few, many and, for expanded clones, a class.

D | J | size | V | DNA | CDR3
. | TRBJ1-2 | many | TRBV16 | TGTGCCAGCAGCCAATCTGGCAGGACGAACTATGGCTACACCTTC | CASSQSGRTNYGYTF
. | TRBJ1-2 | . | TRBV7-2 | TGTGCCAGCAGGGTAACAGACTATGGCTACACCTTC | CASRVTDYGYTF
. | TRBJ2-5 | . | TRBV5-1 | TGCGCCAGCAGCTTACCAGGGGTTGTAGAGACCCAGTACTTC | CASSLPGVVETQYF
TRBD2 | TRBJ2-7 | . | TRBV9 | TGTGCCAGCAGCGCAACCGGGACTAGCGGCCAATACGAGCAGTACTTC | CASSATGTSGQYEQYF
TRBD1 | TRBJ1-5 | . | TRBV6-5 | TGTGCCAGCAGCCCCGGGACAGGACAGCCCCAGCATTTT | CASSPGTGQPQHF
. | TRBJ1-4 | few | TRBV2 | TGTGCCAGCATGCGAGAATCTAATGAAAAACTGTTTTTT | CASMRESNEKLFF
TRBD2 | TRBJ2-1 | few | TRBV10-3 | TGTGCCATCAGTACTAGCGGGAGCTCCTACAATGAGCAGTTCTTC | CAISTSGSSYNEQFF
. | TRBJ1-1 | few | TRBV6-5 | TGTGCCAGCAGGCCGACTCAAGGTCGGACTGAAGCTTTCTTT | CASRPTQGRTEAFF
. | TRBJ1-5 | . | TRBV2 | TGTGCCAGCAGTGACGGCAGAAATAGCAATCAGCCCCAGCATTTT | CASSDGRNSNQPQHF
. | TRBJ1-5 | . | TRBV7-2 | TGTGCCAGCAGCTTAGCGCTGGGGGTGGGTCAGCCCCAGCATTTT | CASSLALGVGQPQHF
. | TRBJ2-1 | . | TRBV7-2 | TGTGCCAGCAGCTTATATTCGGGTCCCTCGGTTTATCAGTTCTTC | CASSLYSGPSVYQFF
. | TRBJ2-1 | few | TRBV7-9 | TGTGCCAGCAGCTTTTCAGGGAAGGACAATGAGCAGTTCTTC | CASSFSGKDNEQFF
. | TRBJ1-2 | . | TRBV28 | TGTGCCATATCCTACGGGGATAACTATGGCTACACCTTC | CAISYGDNYGYTF
. | TRBJ1-3 | . | TRBV5-1 | TGCGCCAGCAAGGGGTCGAACTCTGGAAACACCATATATTTT | CASKGSNSGNTIYF
. | TRBJ2-5 | . | TRBV6-6 | TGTGCCAGCAGTTATTCGTCGGGAGTGGCACAAGAGACCCAGTACTTC | CASSYSSGVAQETQYF
TRBD1 | TRBJ1-2 | . | TRBV27 | TGTGCCAGCAGTTTATCACGGACAGGGCATGGCTACACCTTC | CASSLSRTGHGYTF
TRBD2 | TRBJ2-1 | many | TRBV11-2 | TGTGCCAGCAGCTTAGATTACGCGGGAGGAGGCAATGAGCAGTTCTTC | CASSLDYAGGGNEQFF
. | TRBJ2-3 | . | TRBV6-5 | TGTGCCAGCAGTTACTCGATAAACCGAGATACGCAGTATTTT | CASSYSINRDTQYF
TRBD1 | TRBJ2-7 | few | TRBV18 | TGTGCCAGCTCACCCGATCAGACAGGGGGCGTATTC | CASSPDQTGGVF
TRBD2 | TRBJ2-5 | few | TRBV7-2 | TGTGCCAGCAGCTTAGCGTACTCGCCAGCGGGAGGGAGGGAGACCCAGTACTTC | CASSLAYSPAGGRETQYF
. | TRBJ1-5 | few | TRBV19 | TGTGCCAGTAGTCCACAGGGAAATCAGCCCCAGCATTTT | CASSPQGNQPQHF
. | TRBJ2-3 | few | TRBV5-6 | TGTGCCAGCAGCTTGGGTCCCGGGGGCTCTAGCACAGATACGCAGTATTTT | CASSLGPGGSSTDTQYF
. | TRBJ1-4 | few | TRBV7-2 | TGTGCCCCTACGGTTAGGGATGGTGAAAAACTGTTTTTT | CAPTVRDGEKLFF
TRBD2 | TRBJ2-1 | few | TRBV19 | TGTGCCAGTAGTGCCCCGGGACTACTTTACAATGAGCAGTTCTTC | CASSAPGLLYNEQFF
TRBD2 | TRBJ2-3 | . | TRBV15 | TGTGCCACCAGCCTAGGGCTAGCGGGCCTCTCGCAGTATTTT | CATSLGLAGLSQYF
. | TRBJ2-3 | . | TRBV7-3 | TGTGCCAGCAGCCCAGGATCCACAGATACGCAGTATTTT | CASSPGSTDTQYF
. | TRBJ1-1 | . | TRBV14 | TGTGCCAGCAGCCGATGGAACACTGAAGCTTTCTTT | CASSRWNTEAFF
. | TRBJ1-2 | . | TRBV7-9 | TGTGCCAGCAGCTTACAAGGGGGGAACTATGGCTACACCTTC | CASSLQGGNYGYTF
. | TRBJ2-1 | . | TRBV28 | TGTGCCAGCAGTGTGCTCTACAATGAGCAGTTCTTC | CASSVLYNEQFF
TRBD1 | TRBJ1-4 | . | TRBV4-3 | TGCGCCAGCAGCCAAGGGGGGACAGCTGAAAAACTGTTTTTT | CASSQGGTAEKLFF
. | TRBJ2-2 | . | TRBV7-8 | TGTGCCAGCAGCTTATCAGGGTCCGGGGAGCTGTTTTTT | CASSLSGSGELFF
TRBD2 | TRBJ2-7 | few | TRBV4-3 | TGCGCCAGCAGCCAATGGACTAGCGGGAGAGTGAGGTCCTACGAGCAGTACTTC | CASSQWTSGRVRSYEQYF
. | TRBJ1-2 | few | TRBV21-1 | TGTGCCAGGTGGAACCTGGGGGCAGGGGGCGCGGGAGATGGCTACACCTTC | CARWNLGAGGAGDGYTF
. | TRBJ2-5 | few | TRBV7-7 | TGTGCTAGCAGCTTAGCCCCCACTGAGACCCAGTACTTC | CASSLAPTETQYF
. | TRBJ1-2 | . | TRBV5-3 | TGTGCCAGAAGCTTGGCACCTCTAATCTATGGCTACACCTTC | CARSLAPLIYGYTF
TRBD2 | TRBJ2-1 | few | TRBV19 | TGTGCCAGTAGTAAAGACCCTAGCGGGAGCTCCTACAATGAGCAGTTCTTC | CASSKDPSGSSYNEQFF
. | TRBJ2-7 | few | TRBV4-3 | TGCGCCAGCAGCCAAGATTTAGGGTACGAGCAGTACTTC | CASSQDLGYEQYF
TRBD2 | TRBJ2-5 | few | TRBV2 | TGTGCCAGCAGCGGACTAGCGGGAGGGCGAAAAGAGACCCAGTACTTC | CASSGLAGGRKETQYF
. | TRBJ1-2 | . | TRBV5-4 | TGTGCCAGCAGCTTGGGCAGCGCCCGGGATGGCTACACCTTC | CASSLGSARDGYTF
TRBD2 | TRBJ2-7 | few | TRBV11-2 | TGTGCCAGCAGCTGGGGGGAGGGAGCCTACGAGCAGTACTTC | CASSWGEGAYEQYF
TRBD1 | TRBJ1-5 | few | TRBV19 | TGTGCCACCCGACAGGGGTTTTTCGGCAATCAGCCCCAGCATTTT | CATRQGFFGNQPQHF
. | TRBJ1-1 | . | TRBV18 | TGTGCCAGCTCACCATATAACACTGAAGCTTTCTTT | CASSPYNTEAFF
TRBD2 | TRBJ2-7 | few | TRBV2 | TGTGCCAGCAGTGGGGAGGGGACTTCAGAGCAGTACTTC | CASSGEGTSEQYF
TRBD1 | TRBJ1-2 | few | TRBV19 | TGTGCCAGTAGCCTCCCTAAGGGGGCCCGCGGCTATGGCTACACCTTC | CASSLPKGARGYGYTF
. | TRBJ1-1 | . | TRBV7-2 | TGTGCCAGCAGCTGGGGACGGACAAACACTGAAGCTTTCTTT | CASSWGRTNTEAFF
. | TRBJ2-3 | few | TRBV5-1 | TGCGCCAGCAGGTCGACAGCCCGCACAGATACGCAGTATTTT | CASRSTARTDTQYF
. | TRBJ1-2 | few | TRBV4-3 | TGCGCCAGCAGCCAAGAGGTCCTTGCAGGGGTTTCCCCCTATGGCTACACCTTC | CASSQEVLAGVSPYGYTF
TRBD2 | TRBJ2-1 | few | TRBV6-4 | TGTGCCAGCAGTAGAACTAGCGGGGCCGGCAATGAGCAGTTCTTC | CASSRTSGAGNEQFF
TRBD2 | TRBJ2-1 | few | TRBV28 | TGTGCCAGCAGTTTGGCGGGGAGGGGTTCGAGGGACAATGAGCAGTTCTTC | CASSLAGRGSRDNEQFF
TRBD1 | TRBJ2-5 | . | TRBV15 | TGTGCCACCAGCAGAGATGGGGGACAGGGGGCATTAGAGACCCAGTACTTC | CATSRDGGQGALETQYF
. | TRBJ2-3 | . | TRBV18 | TGTGCCAGCTCATCCCGACAGAGCACAGATACGCAGTATTTT | CASSSRQSTDTQYF
TRBD2 | TRBJ2-5 | . | TRBV6-5 | TGTGCCAGCAGTAATCTAGCGGGCGGACAAGAGACCCAGTACTTC | CASSNLAGGQETQYF